These T cell receptor beta chains were read from a single sample in a study of a mutant IDH1 vaccine in newly diagnosed glioma. Clones were read by immunoSEQ multiplex PCR, and TCRdb kept only the in-frame ones, dropping some. The sample consists of about 67,000 clones, 83% of them appearing once. The sequencing used peripheral blood mononuclear cells (PBMCs), collected from a glioma patient treated with radiotherapy, temozolomide or both. These TCRs come from a woman aged 18 to 35 with glioma. Some clones in this sample may be carry-over from other donors' samples. The CDR3 runs from the conserved cysteine through the conserved F or W. D genes are given only for firm matches. Clone size is not always given. Where it is, it says once, few, many or a class for expanded clones.

abundance | j_gene | d_gene | v_gene | CDR3nt | CDR3aa
NA | TRBJ2-1 | NA | TRBV5-6 | TGTGCCAGCAGCCCGGACCCGAGGGGCAGGAGCGAGCAGTTCTTC | CASSPDPRGRSEQFF
once | TRBJ2-7 | NA | TRBV30 | TGTGCCTGGAGTACTGGGAGGTTGTCCGAGCAGTACTTC | CAWSTGRLSEQYF
NA | TRBJ1-3 | TRBD1 | TRBV4-1 | TGCGCCAGCAGCCTACCGACAGGGAGGGGAAACACCATATATTTT | CASSLPTGRGNTIYF
NA | TRBJ1-1 | NA | TRBV6-5 | TGTGCCAGCAGTAATGGACGGAACACTGAAGCTTTCTTT | CASSNGRNTEAFF
few | TRBJ1-1 | NA | TRBV5-1 | TGCGCCAGCAGCTTTTGGGAAAGTATGAACACTGAAGCTTTCTTT | CASSFWESMNTEAFF
NA | TRBJ2-1 | TRBD2 | TRBV29-1 | TGCAGCGGTATGCTGGGACTAGCGGAGTACAATGAGCAGTTCTTC | CSGMLGLAEYNEQFF
NA | TRBJ2-3 | NA | TRBV19 | TGTGCCAGTAGTATTGCCGTGGATACGCAGTATTTT | CASSIAVDTQYF
NA | TRBJ1-6 | NA | TRBV7-9 | TGTGCCAGCAGCCCCCGACAGTCGAAAACCTATAATTCACCCCTCCACTTT | CASSPRQSKTYNSPLHF
NA | TRBJ2-7 | NA | TRBV6-5 | TGTGCCAGCAGTTACTCGAATAGGGGGTACGAGCAGTACTTC | CASSYSNRGYEQYF
NA | TRBJ1-2 | NA | TRBV2 | TGTGCCAGCAGTGAAGCCCCACGGAATTCAAAAGAGGGCTACACCTTC | CASSEAPRNSKEGYTF
few | TRBJ1-4 | NA | TRBV30 | TGTGCCTGGAGCGGCCTAAGGGGAGAAAAACTGTTTTTT | CAWSGLRGEKLFF